Listed below are T cell receptor beta chains from one sample, sequenced in a study of T cell repertoires in cytomegalovirus infection. MiXCR, applied by TCRdb to the reads, yields one record per CDR3 protein. The sample yields 200,000 to 300,000 distinct CDR3 sequences, roughly 15% seen once. The sample consisted of PBMCs. All receptors derive from a human donor in good health (CMV status not recorded). Some clones in this sample may be carry-over from other donors' samples. Each CDR3 is given with its conserved first and last residue. The order of the fields is V gene, J gene, D gene, clone size, CDR3 DNA, CDR3 protein. A D gene is named only where the DNA matches it firmly. Clone size appears in some rows only: once, few, many, or a class for an expanded clone.

>TRBV20-1|TRBJ2-2|TRBD1|-
TGCAGTGCCAGAGGGGGCCGCGACACCGGGGAGCTGTTTTTT
CSARGGRDTGELFF
>TRBV29-1|TRBJ1-1|-|few
TGCAGCGTTGAAGATGGGGGGCTCACTGAAGCTTTCTTT
CSVEDGGLTEAFF
>TRBV15|TRBJ2-6|-|-
TGTGCCACCAGCAGAGATAGAGGACCTGCCAGCTCTGGGGCCAACGTCCTGACTTTC
CATSRDRGPASSGANVLTF
>TRBV20-1|TRBJ1-1|TRBD1|few
TGCAGTGCTATTGATCAGGGGGCCAACACTGAAGCTTTCTTT
CSAIDQGANTEAFF
>TRBV7-4|TRBJ2-7|TRBD1|few
TGTGCCAGCAGCTCCTCCGGGACAGACTACGAGCAGTACTTC
CASSSSGTDYEQYF
>TRBV6-6|TRBJ2-7|-|many
TGTGCCAGCAGTTACTCGATAGGGGAGCCTTCCGAGCAGTACTTC
CASSYSIGEPSEQYF
>TRBV28|TRBJ2-3|-|many
TGTGCCAGCAGTTTCATACAGGGTGGTACGCAGTATTTT
CASSFIQGGTQYF
>TRBV20-1|TRBJ2-1|-|-
TGCAGTGCTAGAGGCAGCTTTGGACAAATATCCGGGGCGAACGCCTACAATGAGCAGTTCTTC
CSARGSFGQISGANAYNEQFF
>TRBV5-5|TRBJ1-1|-|-
TGTGCCAGCAGCTCCGAGGGTTACACTGAAGCTTTCTTT
CASSSEGYTEAFF
>TRBV27|TRBJ1-4|-|many
TGTGCCAGCAGTTTCTACTCTGCAACTAATGAAAAACTGTTTTTT
CASSFYSATNEKLFF
>TRBV7-6|TRBJ2-1|-|many
TGTGCCAGCAGCTTAGGGACCTGGGGTGAGCAGTTCTTC
CASSLGTWGEQFF
>TRBV6-1|TRBJ1-5|-|few
TGTGCCACCCGGCCCCAGGGAGGCAATCAGCCCCAGCATTTT
CATRPQGGNQPQHF
>TRBV7-9|TRBJ1-2|-|-
TGTGCCAGCAGCTTAATGGCAGGGGAGTATGGCTACACCTTC
CASSLMAGEYGYTF
>TRBV2|TRBJ1-1|-|few
TGTGCCAGCAGTGAATTGGCAGGAGCTGCAGCTTTCTTT
CASSELAGAAAFF
>TRBV12-3/TRBV12-4|TRBJ1-1|TRBD1|-
TGTGCCAGCAAACACAGGGGGATGAACACTGAAGCTTTCTTT
CASKHRGMNTEAFF
>TRBV6-2/TRBV6-3|TRBJ2-7|-|many
TGTGCCAGCAGTTACCGCGACAGGACCTACGAGCAGTACTTC
CASSYRDRTYEQYF
>TRBV7-2|TRBJ2-5|-|many
TGTGCCAGCAGCCCGGGACACCGAGTGGAGACCCAGTACTTC
CASSPGHRVETQYF
>TRBV2|TRBJ2-1|TRBD1|-
TGTGCCAGCAGCTATCATCAGGGGGCCCGGGATGAGCAGTTCTTC
CASSYHQGARDEQFF
>TRBV4-3|TRBJ2-1|TRBD2|many
TGCGCCAGCAGCCAAGTAGCGGGAGGTCTTTACAATGAGCAGTTCTTC
CASSQVAGGLYNEQFF
>TRBV29-1|TRBJ2-1|-|few
TGCAGCGTTGGTCTACGAGGGGGGGGTGAGCAGTTCTTC
CSVGLRGGGEQFF
>TRBV18|TRBJ2-3|-|few
TGTGCCAGCTCACCCCCCGGCAGGGGTAGCACAGATACGCAGTATTTT
CASSPPGRGSTDTQYF
>TRBV20-1|TRBJ1-4|-|many
TGCAGTGGAGGGTTTGGTGAAAAACTGTTTTTT
CSGGFGEKLFF
>TRBV7-2|TRBJ1-5|-|many
TGTGCCAGCAGCTTGTCTCCCGCCGGTCAGCCCCAGCATTTT
CASSLSPAGQPQHF
>TRBV20-1|TRBJ1-1|-|few
TGCAGTGCTAGCGGGGGATACACTGAAGCTTTCTTT
CSASGGYTEAFF
>TRBV18|TRBJ1-2|-|many
TGTGCCAGCTCATCTCGGGTCTTTGGCTACACCTTC
CASSSRVFGYTF
>TRBV20-1|TRBJ1-2|-|few
TGCAGTGCTAGAGATTCGCGGGGGTCCTATGGCTACACCTTC
CSARDSRGSYGYTF
>TRBV7-8|TRBJ2-1|-|many
TGTGCCAGCAGAACTCAGGCGGGAATGTACAATGAGCAGTTCTTC
CASRTQAGMYNEQFF
>TRBV5-1|TRBJ1-5|-|many
TGCGCCAGCAGCTCTGACAGTAGCAATCAGCCCCAGCATTTT
CASSSDSSNQPQHF
>TRBV25-1|TRBJ2-5|-|-
TGTGCCAGCAGTAGAAGCGGCCACTCCTCGTACCAAGAGACCCAGTACTTC
CASSRSGHSSYQETQYF
>TRBV9|TRBJ1-1|-|-
TGTGCCAGCAGCGGACCACGGTGGGGTGAAGCTTTCTTT
CASSGPRWGEAFF
>TRBV5-4|TRBJ2-4|-|many
TGTGCCAGCAGCTTGCGGGGTACCAAAAACATTCAGTACTTC
CASSLRGTKNIQYF
>TRBV2|TRBJ1-2|-|many
TGTGCCAGCAGTGATGGCATATCCAACTATGGCTACACCTTC
CASSDGISNYGYTF
>TRBV10-3|TRBJ2-5|-|-
TGTGCCATCAGTTATACAAGCCAAGAGACCCAGTACTTC
CAISYTSQETQYF
>TRBV9|TRBJ2-1|TRBD2|few
TGTGCCAGCAGCGTAGGCGCAGCGGGAGTTGGAAATGAGCAGTTCTTC
CASSVGAAGVGNEQFF
>TRBV4-3|TRBJ1-2|-|-
TGCGCCAGCAGCCAAGACCCCGGGGGTTTCGGCGGCTACACCTTC
CASSQDPGGFGGYTF
>TRBV28|TRBJ1-5|-|few
TGTGCCAGCTGCCCCGGGGGGGCAGGTCAGCCCCAGCATTTT
CASCPGGAGQPQHF
>TRBV12-3/TRBV12-4|TRBJ1-1|-|-
TGTGCCAGCAGTATCAGGGAAGGGAACACTGAAGCTTTCTTT
CASSIREGNTEAFF
>TRBV14|TRBJ2-7|TRBD2|-
TGTGCCAGCAGCCCGAGTACCGGGAGGGCGGCCTACGAGCAGTACTTC
CASSPSTGRAAYEQYF
>TRBV20-1|TRBJ2-7|TRBD1|many
TGCAGTGCTACGAAACCGGGACAGGACTCCTACGAGCAGTACTTC
CSATKPGQDSYEQYF
>TRBV7-3|TRBJ2-1|-|many
TGTGCCAGCAGCTTATCCCTCGATGAGCAGTTCTTC
CASSLSLDEQFF
>TRBV7-2|TRBJ1-1|-|many
TGTGCCAGCAGCTTAGTGCGGGGGGGGGGTGAAGCTTTCTTT
CASSLVRGGGEAFF
>TRBV12-5|TRBJ1-5|-|many
TGTGCTAGTGGTTTGGTTCAGGGGCAGCCCCAGCATTTT
CASGLVQGQPQHF